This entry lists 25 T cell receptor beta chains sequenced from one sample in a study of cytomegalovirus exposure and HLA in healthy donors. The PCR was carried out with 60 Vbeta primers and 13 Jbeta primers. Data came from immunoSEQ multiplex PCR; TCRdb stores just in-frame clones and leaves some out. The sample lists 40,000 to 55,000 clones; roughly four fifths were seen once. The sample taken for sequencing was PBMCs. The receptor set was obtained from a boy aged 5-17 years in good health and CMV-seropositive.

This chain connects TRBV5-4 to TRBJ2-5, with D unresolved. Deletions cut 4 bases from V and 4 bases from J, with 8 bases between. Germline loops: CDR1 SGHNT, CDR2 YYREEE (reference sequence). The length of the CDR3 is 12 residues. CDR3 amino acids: CASSLLRETQYF. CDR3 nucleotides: TGTGCCAGCAGCCTCCTGAGAGAGACCCAGTACTTC.

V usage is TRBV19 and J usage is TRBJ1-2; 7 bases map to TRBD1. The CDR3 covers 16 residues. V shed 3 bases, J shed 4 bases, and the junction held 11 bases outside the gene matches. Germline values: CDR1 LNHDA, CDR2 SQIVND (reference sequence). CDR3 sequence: CASSIGTVPLLYGYTF. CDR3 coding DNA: TGTGCCAGTAGTATTGGGACAGTTCCTCTCCTCTATGGCTACACCTTC.

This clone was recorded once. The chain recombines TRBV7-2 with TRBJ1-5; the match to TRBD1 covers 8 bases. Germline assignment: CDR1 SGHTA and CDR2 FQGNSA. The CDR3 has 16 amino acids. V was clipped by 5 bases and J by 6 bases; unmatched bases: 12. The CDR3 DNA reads TGTGCCAGCAGCCAACAGGGGGGGCATATCAGTCAGCCCCAGCATTTT. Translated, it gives CASSQQGGHISQPQHF.

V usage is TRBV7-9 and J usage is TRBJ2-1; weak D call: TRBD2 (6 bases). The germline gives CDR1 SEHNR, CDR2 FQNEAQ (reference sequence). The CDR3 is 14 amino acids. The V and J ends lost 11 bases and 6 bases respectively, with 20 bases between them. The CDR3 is CAEVWGVSLNEQFF. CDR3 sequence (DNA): TGTGCCGAGGTTTGGGGGGTTTCCCTCAATGAGCAGTTCTTC.

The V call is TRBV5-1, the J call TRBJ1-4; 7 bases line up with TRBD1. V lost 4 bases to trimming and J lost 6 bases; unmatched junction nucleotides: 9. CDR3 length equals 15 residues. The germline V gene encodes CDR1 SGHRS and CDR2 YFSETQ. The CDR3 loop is CASSPRDSAYEKLFF. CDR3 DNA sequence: TGCGCCAGCAGCCCCCGGGACAGTGCTTATGAAAAACTGTTTTTT. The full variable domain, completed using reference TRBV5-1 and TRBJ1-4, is KAGVTQTPRYLIKTRGQQVTLSCSPISGHRSVSWYQQTPGQGLQFLFEYFSETQRNKGNFPGRFSGRQFSNSRSEMNVSTLELGDSALYLCASSPRDSAYEKLFFGSGTQLSVL.

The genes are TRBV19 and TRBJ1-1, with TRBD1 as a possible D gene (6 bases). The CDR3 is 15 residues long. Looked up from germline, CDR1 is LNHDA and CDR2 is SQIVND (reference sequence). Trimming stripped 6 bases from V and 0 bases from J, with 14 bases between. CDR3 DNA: TGTGCCAGTAGAAGGGGGGGGGTCATGAACACTGAAGCTTTCTTT. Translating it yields CASRRGGVMNTEAFF.

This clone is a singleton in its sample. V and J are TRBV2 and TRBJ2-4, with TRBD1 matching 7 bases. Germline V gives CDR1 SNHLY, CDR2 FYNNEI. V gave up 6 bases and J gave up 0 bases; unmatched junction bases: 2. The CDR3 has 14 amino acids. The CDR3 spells CASRQGLAKNIQYF. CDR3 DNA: TGTGCCAGCAGACAGGGGCTAGCCAAAAACATTCAGTACTTC. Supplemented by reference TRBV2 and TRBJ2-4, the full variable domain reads EPEVTQTPSHQVTQMGQEVILRCVPISNHLYFYWYRQILGQKVEFLVSFYNNEISEKSEIFDDQFSVERPDGSNFTLKIRSTKLEDSAMYFCASRQGLAKNIQYFGAGTRLSVL.

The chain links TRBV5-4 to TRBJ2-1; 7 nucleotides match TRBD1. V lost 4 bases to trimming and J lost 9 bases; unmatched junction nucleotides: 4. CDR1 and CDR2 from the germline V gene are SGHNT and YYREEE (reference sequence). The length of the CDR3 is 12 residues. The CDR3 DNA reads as TGTGCCAGCAGCCTACAGGGGATTGAGCAGTTCTTC. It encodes CASSLQGIEQFF.

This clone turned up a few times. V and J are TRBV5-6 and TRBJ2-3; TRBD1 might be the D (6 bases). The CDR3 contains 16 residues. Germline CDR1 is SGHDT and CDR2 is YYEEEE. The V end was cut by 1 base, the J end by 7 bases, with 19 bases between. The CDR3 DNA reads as TGTGCCAGCAGCTTGAGGGGGTTCCCTCCTCTGAATACGCAGTATTTT. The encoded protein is CASSLRGFPPLNTQYF.

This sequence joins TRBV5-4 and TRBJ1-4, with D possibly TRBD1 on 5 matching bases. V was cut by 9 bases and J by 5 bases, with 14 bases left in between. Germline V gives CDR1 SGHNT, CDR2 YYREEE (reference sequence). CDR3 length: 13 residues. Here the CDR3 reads CATRQGLNEKLFF. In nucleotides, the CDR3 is TGTGCCACCAGGCAGGGATTGAATGAAAAACTGTTTTTT. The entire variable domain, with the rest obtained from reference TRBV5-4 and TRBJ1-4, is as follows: ETGVTQSPTHLIKTRGQQVTLRCSSQSGHNTVSWYQQALGQGPQFIFQYYREEENGRGNFPPRFSGLQFPNYSSELNVNALELDDSALYLCATRQGLNEKLFFGSGTQLSVL.

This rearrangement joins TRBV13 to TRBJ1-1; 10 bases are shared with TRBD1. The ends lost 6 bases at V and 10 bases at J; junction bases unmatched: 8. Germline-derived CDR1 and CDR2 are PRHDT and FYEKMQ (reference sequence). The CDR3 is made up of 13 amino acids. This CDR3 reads CASSFGDRGGAFF. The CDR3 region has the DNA TGTGCCAGCAGTTTTGGGGACAGGGGTGGAGCTTTCTTT.

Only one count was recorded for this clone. The DNA for the CDR3 is TGCGCCAGCAGCCAAGATCGGGAGGGGGCAGATTTCTACAATGAGCAGTTCTTC. This sequence encodes CASSQDREGADFYNEQFF. The chain is built from TRBV4-1 and TRBJ2-1, with D perhaps matching TRBD2 (8 bases). CDR1 and CDR2 (germline): MGHRA, YSYEKL. CDR3 size: 18 residues. V lost 0 bases and J lost 3, with 18 bases in between.

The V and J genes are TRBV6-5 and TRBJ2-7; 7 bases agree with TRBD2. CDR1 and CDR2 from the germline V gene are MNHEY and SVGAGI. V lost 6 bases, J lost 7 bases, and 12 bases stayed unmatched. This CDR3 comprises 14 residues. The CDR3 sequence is CASRPGGSYVEQYF. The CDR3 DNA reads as TGTGCCAGCAGACCGGGGGGATCCTACGTGGAGCAGTACTTC.

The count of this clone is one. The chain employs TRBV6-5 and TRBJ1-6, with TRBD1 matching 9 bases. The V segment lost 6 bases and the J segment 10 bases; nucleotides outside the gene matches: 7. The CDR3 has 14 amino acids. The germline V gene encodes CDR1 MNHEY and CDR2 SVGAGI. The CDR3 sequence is CASRADRGNSPLHF. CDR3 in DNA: TGTGCCAGCAGGGCGGACAGGGGAAACTCACCCCTCCACTTT.

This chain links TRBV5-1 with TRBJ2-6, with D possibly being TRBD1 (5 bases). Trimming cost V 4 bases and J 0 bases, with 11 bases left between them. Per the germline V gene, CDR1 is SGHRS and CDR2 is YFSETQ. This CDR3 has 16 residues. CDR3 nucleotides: TGCGCCAGCAGCCCTCAGGGCCTCTCTGGGGCCAACGTCCTGACTTTC. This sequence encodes CASSPQGLSGANVLTF.

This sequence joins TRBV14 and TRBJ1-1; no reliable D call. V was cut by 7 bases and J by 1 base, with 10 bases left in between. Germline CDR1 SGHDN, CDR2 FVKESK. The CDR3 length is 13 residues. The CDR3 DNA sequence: TGTGCCAGCACGAGGGTCGGGAACACTGAAGCTTTCTTT. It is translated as CASTRVGNTEAFF.

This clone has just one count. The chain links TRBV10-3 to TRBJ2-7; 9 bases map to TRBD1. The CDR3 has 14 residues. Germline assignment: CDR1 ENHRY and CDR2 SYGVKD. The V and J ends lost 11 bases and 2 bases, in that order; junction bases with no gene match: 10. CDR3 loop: CASQGGQGTYEQYF. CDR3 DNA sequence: TGTGCCTCCCAAGGCGGACAGGGGACCTACGAGCAGTACTTC.

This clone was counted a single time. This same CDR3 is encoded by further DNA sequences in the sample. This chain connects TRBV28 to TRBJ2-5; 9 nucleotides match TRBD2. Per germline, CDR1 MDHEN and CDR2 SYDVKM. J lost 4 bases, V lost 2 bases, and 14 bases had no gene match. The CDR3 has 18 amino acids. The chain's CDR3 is CASSLDKRGAGFVETQYF. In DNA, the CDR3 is TGTGCCAGCAGTTTAGATAAGCGGGGGGCCGGATTTGTAGAGACCCAGTACTTC.

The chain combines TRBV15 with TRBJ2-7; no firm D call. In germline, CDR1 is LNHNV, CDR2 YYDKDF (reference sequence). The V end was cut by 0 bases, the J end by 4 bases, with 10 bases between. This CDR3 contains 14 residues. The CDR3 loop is CATSRDASSYEQYF. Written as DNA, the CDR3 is TGTGCCACCAGCAGAGATGCCAGTTCGTACGAGCAGTACTTC. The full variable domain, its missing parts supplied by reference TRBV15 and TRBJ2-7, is DAMVIQNPRYQVTQFGKPVTLSCSQTLNHNVMYWYQQKSSQAPKLLFHYYDKDFNNEADTPDNFQSRRPNTSFCFLDIRSPGLGDTAMYLCATSRDASSYEQYFGPGTRLTVT.

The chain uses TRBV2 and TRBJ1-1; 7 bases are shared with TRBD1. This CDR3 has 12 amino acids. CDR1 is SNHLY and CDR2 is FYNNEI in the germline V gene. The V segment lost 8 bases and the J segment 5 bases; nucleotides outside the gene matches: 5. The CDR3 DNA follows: TGTGCCAGCTCCGACAGGGATACTGAAGCTTTCTTT. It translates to CASSDRDTEAFF.

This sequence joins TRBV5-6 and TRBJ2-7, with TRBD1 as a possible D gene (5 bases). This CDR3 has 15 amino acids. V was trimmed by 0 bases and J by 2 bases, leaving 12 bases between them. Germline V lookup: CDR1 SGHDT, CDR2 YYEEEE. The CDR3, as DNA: TGTGCCAGCAGCTTGGGGGTGGTGGGGCCCTACGAGCAGTACTTC. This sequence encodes CASSLGVVGPYEQYF. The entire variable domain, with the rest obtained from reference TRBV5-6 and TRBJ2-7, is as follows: DAGVTQSPTHLIKTRGQQVTLRCSPKSGHDTVSWYQQALGQGPQFIFQYYEEEERQRGNFPDRFSGHQFPNYSSELNVNALLLGDSALYLCASSLGVVGPYEQYFGPGTRLTVT.

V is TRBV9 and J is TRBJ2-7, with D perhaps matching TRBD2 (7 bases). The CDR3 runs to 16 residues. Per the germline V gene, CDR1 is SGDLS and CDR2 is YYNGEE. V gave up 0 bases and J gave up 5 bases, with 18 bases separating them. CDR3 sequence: CASSVEGGGPRDEQYF. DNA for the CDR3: TGTGCCAGCAGCGTAGAGGGGGGGGGACCACGGGACGAGCAGTACTTC. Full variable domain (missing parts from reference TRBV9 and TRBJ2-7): DSGVTQTPKHLITATGQRVTLRCSPRSGDLSVYWYQQSLDQGLQFLIQYYNGEERAKGNILERFSAQQFPDLHSELNLSSLELGDSALYFCASSVEGGGPRDEQYFGPGTRLTVT.

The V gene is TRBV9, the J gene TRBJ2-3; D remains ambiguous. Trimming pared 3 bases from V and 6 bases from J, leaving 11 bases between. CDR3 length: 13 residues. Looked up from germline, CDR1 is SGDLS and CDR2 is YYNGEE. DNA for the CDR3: TGTGCCAGCAGCGCCCTAGTTTCGGATACGCAGTATTTT. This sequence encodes CASSALVSDTQYF.

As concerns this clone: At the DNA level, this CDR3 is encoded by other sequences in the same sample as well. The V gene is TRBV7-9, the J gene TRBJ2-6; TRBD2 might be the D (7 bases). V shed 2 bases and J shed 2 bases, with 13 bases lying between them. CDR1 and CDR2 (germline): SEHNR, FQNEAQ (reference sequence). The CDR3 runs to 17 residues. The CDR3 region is CASSLKGGGAGANVLTF. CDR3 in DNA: TGTGCCAGCAGCTTAAAGGGGGGAGGGGCTGGGGCCAACGTCCTGACTTTC.

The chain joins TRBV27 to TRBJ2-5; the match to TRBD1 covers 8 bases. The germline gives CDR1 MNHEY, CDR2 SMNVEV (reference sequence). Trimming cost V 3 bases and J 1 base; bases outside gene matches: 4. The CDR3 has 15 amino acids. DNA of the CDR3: TGTGCCAGCAGTTTCCTCGGACAGGGCCAAGAGACCCAGTACTTC. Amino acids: CASSFLGQGQETQYF.